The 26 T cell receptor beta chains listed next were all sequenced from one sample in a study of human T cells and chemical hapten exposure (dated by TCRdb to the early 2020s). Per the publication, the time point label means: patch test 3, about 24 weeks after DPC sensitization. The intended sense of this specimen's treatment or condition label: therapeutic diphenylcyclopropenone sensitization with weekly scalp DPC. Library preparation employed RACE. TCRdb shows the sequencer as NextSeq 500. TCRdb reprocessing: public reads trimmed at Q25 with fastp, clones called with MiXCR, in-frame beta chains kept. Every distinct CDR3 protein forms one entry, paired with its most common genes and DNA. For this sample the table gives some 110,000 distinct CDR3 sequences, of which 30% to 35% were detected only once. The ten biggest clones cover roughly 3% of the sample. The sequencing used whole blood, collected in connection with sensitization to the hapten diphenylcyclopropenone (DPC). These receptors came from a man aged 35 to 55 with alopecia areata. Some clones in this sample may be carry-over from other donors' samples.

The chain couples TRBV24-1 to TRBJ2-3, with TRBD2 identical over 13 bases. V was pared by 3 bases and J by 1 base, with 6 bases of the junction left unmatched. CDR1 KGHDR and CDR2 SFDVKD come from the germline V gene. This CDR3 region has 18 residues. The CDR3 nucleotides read TGTGCCACCAGTGATACCCGACTAGCGGGAGGTGGCACAGATACGCAGTATTTT. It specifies CATSDTRLAGGGTDTQYF.

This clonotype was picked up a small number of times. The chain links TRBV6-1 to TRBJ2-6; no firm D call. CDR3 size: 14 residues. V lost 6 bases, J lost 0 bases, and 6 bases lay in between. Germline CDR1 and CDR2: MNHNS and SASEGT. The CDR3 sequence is CASSVSSGANVLTF. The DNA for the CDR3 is TGTGCCAGCAGCGTGAGCTCTGGGGCCAACGTCCTGACTTTC.

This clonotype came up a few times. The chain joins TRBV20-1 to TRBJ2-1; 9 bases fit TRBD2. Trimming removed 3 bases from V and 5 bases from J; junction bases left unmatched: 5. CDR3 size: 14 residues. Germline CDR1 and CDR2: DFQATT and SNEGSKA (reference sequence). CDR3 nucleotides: TGCAGTGCTAGTCTAGCGGGAATAAACAATGAGCAGTTCTTC. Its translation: CSASLAGINNEQFF.

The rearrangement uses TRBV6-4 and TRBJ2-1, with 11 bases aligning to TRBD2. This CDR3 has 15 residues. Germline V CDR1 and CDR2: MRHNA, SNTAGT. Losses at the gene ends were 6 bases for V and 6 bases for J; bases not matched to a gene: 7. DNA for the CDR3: TGTGCCAGCAGCCCCTTAGGACTAGCGGGCAATGAGCAGTTCTTC. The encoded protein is CASSPLGLAGNEQFF.

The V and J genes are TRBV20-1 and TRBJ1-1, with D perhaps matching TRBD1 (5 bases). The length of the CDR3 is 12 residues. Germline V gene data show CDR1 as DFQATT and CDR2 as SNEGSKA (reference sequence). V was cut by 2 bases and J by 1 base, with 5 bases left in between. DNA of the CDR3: TGCAGTGCTAGACAGGGGAACACTGAAGCTTTCTTT. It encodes CSARQGNTEAFF.

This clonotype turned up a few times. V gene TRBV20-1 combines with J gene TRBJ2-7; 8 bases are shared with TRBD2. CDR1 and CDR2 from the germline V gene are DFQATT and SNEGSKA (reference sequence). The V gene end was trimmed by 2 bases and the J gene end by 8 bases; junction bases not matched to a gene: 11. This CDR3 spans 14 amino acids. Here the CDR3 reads CSARTAGGPGKQYF. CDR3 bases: TGCAGTGCTAGAACGGCGGGAGGCCCGGGGAAGCAGTACTTC.

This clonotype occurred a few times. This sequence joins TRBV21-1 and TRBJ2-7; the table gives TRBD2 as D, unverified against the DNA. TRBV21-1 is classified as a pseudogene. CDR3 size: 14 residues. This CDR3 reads CASSPLLGSYEQYV. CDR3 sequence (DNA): TGTGCCAGCAGCCCGCTACTGGGTTCCTACGAGCAGTACGTC.

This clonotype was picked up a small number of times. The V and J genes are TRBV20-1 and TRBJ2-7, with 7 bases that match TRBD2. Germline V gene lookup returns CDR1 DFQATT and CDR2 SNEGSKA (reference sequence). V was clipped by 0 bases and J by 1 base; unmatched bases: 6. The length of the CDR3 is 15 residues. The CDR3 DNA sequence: TGCAGTGCTAGAGATAACGAGCGGGGTTCCTACGAGCAGTACTTC. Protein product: CSARDNERGSYEQYF.

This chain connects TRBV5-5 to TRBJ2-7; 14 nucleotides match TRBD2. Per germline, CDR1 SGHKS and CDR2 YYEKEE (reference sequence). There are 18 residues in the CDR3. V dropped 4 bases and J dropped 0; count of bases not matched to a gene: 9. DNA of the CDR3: TGTGCCAGCAGCCAAGGGACTAGCGGGAGCTCCAGCTCCTACGAGCAGTACTTC. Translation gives CASSQGTSGSSSSYEQYF.

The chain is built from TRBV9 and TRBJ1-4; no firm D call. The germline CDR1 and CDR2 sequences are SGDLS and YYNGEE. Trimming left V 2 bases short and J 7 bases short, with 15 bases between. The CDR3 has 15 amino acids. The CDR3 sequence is CASSVEAQRSEKLFF. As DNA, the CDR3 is TGTGCCAGCAGCGTCGAGGCCCAAAGAAGTGAAAAACTGTTTTTT.

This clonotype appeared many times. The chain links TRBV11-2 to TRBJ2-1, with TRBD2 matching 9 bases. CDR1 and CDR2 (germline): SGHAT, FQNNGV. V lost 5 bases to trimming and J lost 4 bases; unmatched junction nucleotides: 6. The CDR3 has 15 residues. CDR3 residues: CASSPGLASYNEQFF. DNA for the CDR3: TGTGCCAGCAGCCCGGGACTAGCATCTTACAATGAGCAGTTCTTC.

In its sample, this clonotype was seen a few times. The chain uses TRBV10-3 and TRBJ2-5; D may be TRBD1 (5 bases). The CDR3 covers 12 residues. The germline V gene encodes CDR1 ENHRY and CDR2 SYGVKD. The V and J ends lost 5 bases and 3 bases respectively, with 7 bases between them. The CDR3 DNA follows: TGTGCCATCAGTTCGGACAAAGAGACCCAGTACTTC. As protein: CAISSDKETQYF.

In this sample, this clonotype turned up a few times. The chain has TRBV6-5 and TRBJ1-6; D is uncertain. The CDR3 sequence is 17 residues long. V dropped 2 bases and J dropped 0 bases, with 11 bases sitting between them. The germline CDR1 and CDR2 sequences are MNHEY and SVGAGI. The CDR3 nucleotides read TGTGCCAGCAGTTACAGAGGGTCGAGCTCCTATAATTCACCCCTCCACTTT. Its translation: CASSYRGSSSYNSPLHF.

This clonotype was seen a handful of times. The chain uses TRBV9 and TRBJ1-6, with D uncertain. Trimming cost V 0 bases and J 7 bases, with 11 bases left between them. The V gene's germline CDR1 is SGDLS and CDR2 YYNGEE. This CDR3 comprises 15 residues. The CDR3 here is CASSVESGVNSPLHF. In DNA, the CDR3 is TGTGCCAGCAGCGTAGAGTCCGGGGTCAATTCACCCCTCCACTTT.

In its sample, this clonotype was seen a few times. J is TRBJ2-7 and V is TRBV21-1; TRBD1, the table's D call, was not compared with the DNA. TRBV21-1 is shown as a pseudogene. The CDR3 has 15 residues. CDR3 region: CASRASGMVTYEQYF. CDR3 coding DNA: TGTGCCAGCCGGGCGTCCGGGATGGTCACCTACGAGCAGTACTTC.

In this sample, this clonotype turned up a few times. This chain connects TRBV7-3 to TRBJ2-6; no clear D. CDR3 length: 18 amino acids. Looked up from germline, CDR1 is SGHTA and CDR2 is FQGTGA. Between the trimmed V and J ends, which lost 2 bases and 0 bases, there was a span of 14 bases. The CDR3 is CASSLGQASLSGANVLTF. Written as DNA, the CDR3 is TGTGCCAGCAGCTTAGGGCAGGCCTCCCTCTCTGGGGCCAACGTCCTGACTTTC.

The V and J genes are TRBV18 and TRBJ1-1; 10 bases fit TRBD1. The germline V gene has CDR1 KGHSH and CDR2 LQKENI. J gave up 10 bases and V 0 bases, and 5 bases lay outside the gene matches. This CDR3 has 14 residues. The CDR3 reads CASSPPGTGAGAFF. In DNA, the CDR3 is TGTGCCAGCTCACCACCAGGGACAGGGGCAGGAGCTTTCTTT. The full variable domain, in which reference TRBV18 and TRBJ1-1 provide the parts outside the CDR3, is NAGVMQNPRHLVRRRGQEARLRCSPMKGHSHVYWYRQLPEEGLKFMVYLQKENIIDESGMPKERFSAEFPKEGPSILRIQQVVRGDSAAYFCASSPPGTGAGAFFGQGTRLTVV.

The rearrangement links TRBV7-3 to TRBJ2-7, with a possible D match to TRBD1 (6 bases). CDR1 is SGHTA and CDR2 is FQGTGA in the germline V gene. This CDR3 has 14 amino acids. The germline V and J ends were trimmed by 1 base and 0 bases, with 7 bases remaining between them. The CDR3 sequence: CASSLMGASYEQYF. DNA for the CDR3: TGTGCCAGCAGCTTAATGGGGGCCTCCTACGAGCAGTACTTC.

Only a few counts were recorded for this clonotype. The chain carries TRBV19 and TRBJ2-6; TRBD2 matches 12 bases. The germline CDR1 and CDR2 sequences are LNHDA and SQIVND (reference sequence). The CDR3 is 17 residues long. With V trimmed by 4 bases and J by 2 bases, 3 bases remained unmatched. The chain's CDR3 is CASSTSGRAAGANVLTF. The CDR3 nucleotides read TGTGCCAGTAGTACTAGCGGGAGGGCAGCTGGGGCCAACGTCCTGACTTTC.

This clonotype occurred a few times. CDR3: CSVNRGNEQFF. The CDR3 DNA reads TGCAGCGTAAATCGGGGGAATGAGCAGTTCTTC. V and J are TRBV29-1 and TRBJ2-1; a weak D match, TRBD2 (6 bases). CDR3 size: 11 residues. Germline V gene data show CDR1 as SQVTM and CDR2 as ANQGSEA. Trimming pared 6 bases from V and 7 bases from J, leaving 10 bases between.

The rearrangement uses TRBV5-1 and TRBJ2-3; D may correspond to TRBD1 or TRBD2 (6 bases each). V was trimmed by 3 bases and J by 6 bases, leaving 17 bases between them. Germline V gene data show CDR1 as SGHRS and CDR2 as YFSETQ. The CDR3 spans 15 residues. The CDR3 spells CASSSGVNRADTQYF. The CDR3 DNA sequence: TGCGCCAGCAGCTCGGGGGTAAACAGGGCGGATACGCAGTATTTT.

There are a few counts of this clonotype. The CDR3 loop is CASSYSLRGAGEKLFF. Here the CDR3 DNA reads TGTGCCAGCAGTTACTCACTGAGGGGCGCTGGAGAAAAACTGTTTTTT. This chain uses TRBV6-6 with TRBJ1-4, with D perhaps matching TRBD1 (5 bases). V dropped 0 bases and J dropped 8 bases, with 16 bases sitting between them. This CDR3 has 16 amino acids. Germline V gene data show CDR1 as MNHNY and CDR2 as SVGAGI (reference sequence).

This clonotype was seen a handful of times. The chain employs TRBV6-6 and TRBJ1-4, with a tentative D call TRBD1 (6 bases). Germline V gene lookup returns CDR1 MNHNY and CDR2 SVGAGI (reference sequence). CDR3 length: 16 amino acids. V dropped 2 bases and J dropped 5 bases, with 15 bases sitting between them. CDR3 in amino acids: CASSYPPRGGNEKLFF. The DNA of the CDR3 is TGTGCCAGCAGTTACCCTCCGAGAGGGGGGAATGAAAAACTGTTTTTT.

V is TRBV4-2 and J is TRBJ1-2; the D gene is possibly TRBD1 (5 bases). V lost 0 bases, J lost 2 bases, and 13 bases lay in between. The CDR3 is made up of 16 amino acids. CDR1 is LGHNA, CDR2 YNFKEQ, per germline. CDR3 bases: TGTGCCAGCAGCCAAGATCGGACAAACCGGAACTATGGCTACACCTTC. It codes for CASSQDRTNRNYGYTF.

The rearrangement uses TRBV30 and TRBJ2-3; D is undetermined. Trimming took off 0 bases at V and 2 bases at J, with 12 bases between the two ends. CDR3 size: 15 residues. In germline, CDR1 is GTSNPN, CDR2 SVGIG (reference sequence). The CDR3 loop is CAWSVQGPLTDTQYF. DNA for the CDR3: TGTGCCTGGAGTGTACAAGGACCCCTCACAGATACGCAGTATTTT.

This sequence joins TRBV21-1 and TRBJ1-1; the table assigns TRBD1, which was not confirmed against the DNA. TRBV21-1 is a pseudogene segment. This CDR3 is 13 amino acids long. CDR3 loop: CASSKGQLGEAFF. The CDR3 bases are TGTGCCAGCAGCAAAGGACAGTTGGGCGAAGCTTTCTTT.